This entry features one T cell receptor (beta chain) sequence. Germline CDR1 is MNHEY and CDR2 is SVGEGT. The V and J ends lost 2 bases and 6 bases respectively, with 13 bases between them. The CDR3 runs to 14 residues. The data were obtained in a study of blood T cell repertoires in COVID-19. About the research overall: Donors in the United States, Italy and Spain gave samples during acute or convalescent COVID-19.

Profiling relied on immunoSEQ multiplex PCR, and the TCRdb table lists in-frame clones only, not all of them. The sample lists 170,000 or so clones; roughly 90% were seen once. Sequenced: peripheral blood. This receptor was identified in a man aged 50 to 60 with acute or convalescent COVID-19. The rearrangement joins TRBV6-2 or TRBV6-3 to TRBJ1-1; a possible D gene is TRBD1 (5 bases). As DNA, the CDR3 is TGTGCCAGCAGTTACGCCAGGGTTGGCCCTGAAGCTTTCTTT. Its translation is CASSYARVGPEAFF.